The 19 T cell receptor beta chains below all came from one sample that was sequenced in a study of shared clonotypes between healthy human individuals. Sequencing was performed with immunoSEQ multiplex PCR; in TCRdb, only in-frame clones are kept and a portion is missing. The table shows 500,000 or so clones, with about 96% occurring only once. Sequencing was done on a sample of naive CD4+ T cells sorted from blood. Subset meaning: CD45RA+ positively selected. The receptors derive from a woman in her twenties or thirties in good health.

This chain joins TRBV29-1 and TRBJ2-1; TRBD2 matches 7 bases. V trimming: 7 bases; J trimming: 7 bases; junction bases outside the gene matches: 13. Germline-derived CDR1 and CDR2 are SQVTM and ANQGSEA. This CDR3 spans 14 amino acids. The CDR3 here is CSADSSREGNEQFF. The CDR3 DNA sequence: TGCAGCGCGGATTCGTCCAGGGAGGGTAATGAGCAGTTCTTC.

This clone was detected once. This chain uses TRBV19 with TRBJ2-1, with 7 bases aligning to TRBD2. Looked up from germline, CDR1 is LNHDA and CDR2 is SQIVND (reference sequence). CDR3 length: 17 amino acids. With 6 bases clipped from V and 2 bases from J, the junction kept 13 bases outside the gene matches. In DNA, the CDR3 is TGTGCCAGTAGGGCCTTTCGACTAGCCGACACCTACAATGAGCAGTTCTTC. Its translation: CASRAFRLADTYNEQFF.

The rearrangement links TRBV6-5 to TRBJ2-3, with a possible D match to TRBD2 (6 bases). Germline V CDR1 and CDR2: MNHEY, SVGAGI. This CDR3 is built from 14 residues. V gave up 6 bases and J gave up 4 bases, with 14 bases separating them. The CDR3 is CASSLSGGSDTQYF. As DNA, the CDR3 is TGTGCCAGCAGCCTAAGCGGAGGGTCAGATACGCAGTATTTT.

This clone was detected only once. The chain combines TRBV18 with TRBJ2-5; 8 bases line up with TRBD2. Gene TRBJ2-7 matches the end of the DNA better, so the J call may be wrong. This CDR3 contains 13 residues. The germline gives CDR1 KGHSH, CDR2 LQKENI. CDR3 residues: CASSPAGGGEQYF. The DNA for the CDR3 is TGTGCCAGCTCACCTGCGGGGGGCGGCGAGCAGTACTTC.

This rearrangement joins TRBV4-2 to TRBJ2-3; possible D gene TRBD2, 6 bases. This CDR3 has 17 residues. CDR1 is LGHNA, CDR2 YNFKEQ, per germline. Between the trimmed V and J ends, which lost 1 base and 5 bases, there was a span of 19 bases. The CDR3 loop reads CASSQARGRVERDTQYF. The CDR3 DNA is TGTGCCAGCAGCCAAGCGCGGGGCAGGGTAGAGCGAGATACGCAGTATTTT.

The chain has TRBV6-6 and TRBJ1-1; no clear D. This CDR3 is 14 amino acids long. V gave up 0 bases and J gave up 4 bases, with 9 bases separating them. Per germline, CDR1 MNHNY and CDR2 SVGAGI (reference sequence). The CDR3: CASSYSSAATEAFF. CDR3 sequence (DNA): TGTGCCAGCAGTTACTCGTCAGCTGCCACTGAAGCTTTCTTT.

The chain is built from TRBV5-1 and TRBJ2-1; D is ambiguous. Trimming took 0 bases from V and 6 from J, leaving 13 bases between them. The CDR3 is made up of 15 amino acids. The germline V gene encodes CDR1 SGHRS and CDR2 YFSETQ. In DNA, the CDR3 is TGCGCCAGCAGCTTGGCGGGTGTCCGAATCAATGAGCAGTTCTTC. Translation: CASSLAGVRINEQFF. Drawing the rest from reference TRBV5-1 and TRBJ2-1, the complete variable domain is KAGVTQTPRYLIKTRGQQVTLSCSPISGHRSVSWYQQTPGQGLQFLFEYFSETQRNKGNFPGRFSGRQFSNSRSEMNVSTLELGDSALYLCASSLAGVRINEQFFGPGTRLTVL.

The sample holds one count of this clone. The chain links TRBV19 to TRBJ2-7; D is perhaps TRBD1 (5 bases). Germline loops: CDR1 LNHDA, CDR2 SQIVND (reference sequence). This CDR3 is 14 amino acids long. The ends were cut back, 4 bases at V and 2 bases at J, with 12 bases in the middle. This chain's CDR3 is CASSKRTQTYEQYF. DNA for the CDR3: TGTGCCAGTAGTAAAAGGACACAAACCTACGAGCAGTACTTC.

In its sample, this clone was seen once. The genes are TRBV7-8 and TRBJ2-5; weak D call: TRBD1 (6 bases). The germline V gene encodes CDR1 SGHVS and CDR2 FQNEAQ. Trimming left V 3 bases short and J 1 base short, with 9 bases between. The CDR3 length is 14 residues. The CDR3 bases are TGTGCCAGCAGCTTGAGACAGGCCCAAGAGACCCAGTACTTC. It encodes CASSLRQAQETQYF.

V and J are TRBV9 and TRBJ1-3; 7 nucleotides match TRBD1. The CDR3 is 18 amino acids. Trimming took 3 bases from V and 0 from J; bases not matched to a gene: 12. Per germline, CDR1 SGDLS and CDR2 YYNGEE. Here the CDR3 reads CASSASIRRDSSGNTIYF. CDR3 nucleotides: TGTGCCAGCAGCGCCTCGATTCGAAGGGACAGCTCTGGAAACACCATATATTTT.

This rearrangement joins TRBV6-5 to TRBJ1-5, with D possibly being TRBD1 (6 bases). This CDR3 is 14 amino acids long. The germline V gene has CDR1 MNHEY and CDR2 SVGAGI. With 5 bases removed from V and 6 bases from J, the gap between germline ends came to 14 bases. The chain's CDR3 is CASSTGEGGQPQHF. CDR3 DNA: TGTGCCAGCAGTACCGGAGAGGGGGGTCAGCCCCAGCATTTT.

The rearrangement links TRBV18 to TRBJ2-5; maybe TRBD2 (5 bases). The DNA end is more similar to TRBJ2-7, so the J call may be wrong. Germline CDR1 reads KGHSH; CDR2 reads LQKENI. This CDR3 is built from 15 residues. CDR3 sequence (DNA): TGTGCCAGCTCAACAGAGAGGGCTCCGCAAAACGAGCAGTACTTC. Amino acids: CASSTERAPQNEQYF.

The chain combines TRBV28 with TRBJ1-5, with TRBD1 as a possible D gene (5 bases). CDR3 length equals 15 residues. V dropped 6 bases and J dropped 2 bases, with 14 bases sitting between them. Germline CDR1 is MDHEN and CDR2 is SYDVKM. This CDR3 is CASRPGGLGNQPQHF. The CDR3 DNA reads as TGTGCCAGCAGGCCGGGGGGTTTGGGCAATCAGCCCCAGCATTTT.

The rearrangement joins TRBV18 to TRBJ2-5; TRBD1 matches at 8 bases. Germline loops: CDR1 KGHSH, CDR2 LQKENI. The CDR3 is 14 residues long. V lost 4 bases to trimming and J lost 1 base; unmatched junction nucleotides: 2. The CDR3 protein is CASSRGTGQETQYF. The CDR3 coding sequence is TGTGCCAGCTCACGCGGGACAGGCCAAGAGACCCAGTACTTC.

This CDR3 is CSAEIQPEQYF. CDR3 DNA sequence: TGCAGTGCTGAAATCCAGCCCGAGCAGTACTTC. V is TRBV20-1 and J is TRBJ2-7; D remains unclear. This CDR3 contains 11 residues. V was cut by 5 bases and J by 6 bases, with 11 bases left in between. The germline V gene encodes CDR1 DFQATT and CDR2 SNEGSKA (reference sequence).

In this sample, this clone turned up once. The CDR3 sequence: CASSLAGAGSRELFF. In nucleotides, the CDR3 is TGTGCCAGCAGCTTGGCAGGGGCAGGTAGCCGGGAGCTGTTTTTT. The J gene is TRBJ2-2, the V gene TRBV5-6, with D possibly being TRBD1 (6 bases). Between the trimmed V and J ends, which lost 0 bases and 9 bases, there was a span of 15 bases. Germline values: CDR1 SGHDT, CDR2 YYEEEE. CDR3 length equals 15 residues.

This sequence joins TRBV27 and TRBJ1-2; D possibly corresponds to TRBD1 (5 bases). Germline loops: CDR1 MNHEY, CDR2 SMNVEV (reference sequence). Trimming removed 7 bases from V and 7 bases from J, with 22 bases in between. The CDR3 has 15 amino acids. The CDR3: CASKSQRPGFVGYTF. DNA for the CDR3: TGTGCCAGCAAATCTCAACGACCAGGGTTCGTTGGCTACACCTTC.

The J gene is TRBJ2-7, the V gene TRBV2; 9 nucleotides line up with TRBD1. The J segment lost 3 bases and the V segment lost 6 bases, leaving 9 bases of the junction unmatched. The CDR3 totals 15 residues. Germline CDR1 and CDR2: SNHLY and FYNNEI. The CDR3 loop reads CASRIRQGDFYEQYF. The CDR3 coding sequence is TGTGCCAGCAGAATTAGACAGGGGGATTTCTACGAGCAGTACTTC.

This chain joins TRBV5-1 and TRBJ2-5; D is unclear. V was shortened by 1 base and J by 2 bases, with 15 bases between the two germline ends. Germline V gives CDR1 SGHRS, CDR2 YFSETQ. CDR3 length: 16 amino acids. CDR3 protein: CASSLTGPYEQETQYF. The DNA for the CDR3 is TGCGCCAGCAGCTTGACGGGTCCCTATGAACAAGAGACCCAGTACTTC.